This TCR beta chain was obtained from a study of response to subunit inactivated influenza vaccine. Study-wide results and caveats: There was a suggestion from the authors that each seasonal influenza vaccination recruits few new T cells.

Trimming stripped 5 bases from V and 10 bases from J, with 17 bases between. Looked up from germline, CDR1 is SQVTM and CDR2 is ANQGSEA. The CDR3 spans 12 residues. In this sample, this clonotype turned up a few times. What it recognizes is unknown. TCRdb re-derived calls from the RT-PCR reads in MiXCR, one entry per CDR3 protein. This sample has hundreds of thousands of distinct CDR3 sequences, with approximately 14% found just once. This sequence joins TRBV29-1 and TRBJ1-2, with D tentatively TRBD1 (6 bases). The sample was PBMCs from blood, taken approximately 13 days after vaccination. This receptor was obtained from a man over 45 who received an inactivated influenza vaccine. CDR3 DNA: TGCAGCGTTCCGGGGGCGACCGTGGACTACACCTTC. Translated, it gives CSVPGATVDYTF.